This TCR beta chain was recorded in a study of T cell repertoires in cytomegalovirus infection. Overall study context: Indications came from public TCR beta signatures; they pointed to CMV infection and to a matching HLA type.

A word on this clonotype: The antigen remains unidentified.

Each CDR3 protein is one row after TCRdb ran MiXCR on the reads. The sample consists of fewer than 300,000 distinct CDR3 sequences, about a quarter of them appearing once. General observations from the study: Carriers of CMV plus the relevant HLA were identified by cumulative public TCR beta family frequency.

CDR3 size: 15 residues. The germline V gene encodes CDR1 MNHEY and CDR2 SMNVEV (reference sequence). V lost 6 bases and J 9 bases, leaving 18 bases between the germline ends. This chain joins TRBV27 and TRBJ1-6, with D possibly being TRBD1 (5 bases). The sample comprised PBMCs. The receptor's source is a human donor in good health (CMV status not recorded). Some clones in this sample may be carry-over from other donors' samples. The CDR3 protein is CASSFFAQGTSPLHF. In DNA, the CDR3 is TGTGCCAGCAGCTTTTTTGCGCAGGGCACTTCACCCCTCCACTTT.